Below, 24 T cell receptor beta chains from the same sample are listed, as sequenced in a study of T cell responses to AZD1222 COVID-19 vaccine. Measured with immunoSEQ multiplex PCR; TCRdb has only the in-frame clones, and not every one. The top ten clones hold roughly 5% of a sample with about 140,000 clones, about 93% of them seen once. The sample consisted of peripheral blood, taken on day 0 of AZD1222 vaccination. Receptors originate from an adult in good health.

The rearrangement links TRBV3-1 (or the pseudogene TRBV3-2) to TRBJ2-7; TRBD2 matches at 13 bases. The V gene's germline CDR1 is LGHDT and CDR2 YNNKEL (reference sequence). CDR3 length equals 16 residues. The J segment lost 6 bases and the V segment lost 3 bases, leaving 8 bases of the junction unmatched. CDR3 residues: CASSQGGLAGVSEQYF. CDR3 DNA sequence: TGTGCCAGCAGCCAGGGCGGACTAGCGGGAGTGTCCGAGCAGTACTTC.

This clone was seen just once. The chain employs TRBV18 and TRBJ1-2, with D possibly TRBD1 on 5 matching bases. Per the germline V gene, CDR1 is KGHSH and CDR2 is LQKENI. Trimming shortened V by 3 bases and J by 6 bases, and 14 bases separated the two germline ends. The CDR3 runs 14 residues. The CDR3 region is CASSPVGQGHGYTF. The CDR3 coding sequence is TGTGCCAGCTCACCGGTCGGGCAGGGACATGGCTACACCTTC.

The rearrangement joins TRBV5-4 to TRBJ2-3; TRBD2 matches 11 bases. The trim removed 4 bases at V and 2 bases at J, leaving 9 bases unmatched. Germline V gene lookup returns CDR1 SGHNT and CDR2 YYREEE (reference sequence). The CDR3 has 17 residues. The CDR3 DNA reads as TGTGCCAGCAGCGGGCTTAGCGGGAGGGTGAACACAGATACGCAGTATTTT. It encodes CASSGLSGRVNTDTQYF.

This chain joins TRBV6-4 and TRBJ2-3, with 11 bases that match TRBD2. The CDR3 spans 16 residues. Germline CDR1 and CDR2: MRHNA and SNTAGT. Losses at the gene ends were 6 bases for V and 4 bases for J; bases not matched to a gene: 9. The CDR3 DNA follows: TGTGCCAGCAGCAAACTAGCGGGAGAAGGGTCAGATACGCAGTATTTT. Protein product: CASSKLAGEGSDTQYF.

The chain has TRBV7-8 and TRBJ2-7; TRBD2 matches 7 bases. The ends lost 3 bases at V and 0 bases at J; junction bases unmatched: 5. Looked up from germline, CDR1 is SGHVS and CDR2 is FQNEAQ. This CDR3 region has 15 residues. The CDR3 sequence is CASSFRTRASYEQYF. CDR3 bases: TGTGCCAGCAGCTTTCGGACTAGAGCCTCCTACGAGCAGTACTTC.

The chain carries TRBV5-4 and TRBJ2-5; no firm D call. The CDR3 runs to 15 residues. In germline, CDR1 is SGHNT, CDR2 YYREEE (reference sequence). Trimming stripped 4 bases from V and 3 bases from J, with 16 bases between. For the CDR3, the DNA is TGTGCCAGCAGCCTGGCTGTTCTAGGCAAAGAGACCCAGTACTTC. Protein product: CASSLAVLGKETQYF.

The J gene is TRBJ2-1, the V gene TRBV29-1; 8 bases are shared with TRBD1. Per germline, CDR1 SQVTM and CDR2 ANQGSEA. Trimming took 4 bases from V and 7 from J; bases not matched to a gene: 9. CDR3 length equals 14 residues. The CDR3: CSVASWTGRNEQFF. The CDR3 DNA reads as TGCAGCGTTGCCTCTTGGACAGGGAGGAATGAGCAGTTCTTC.

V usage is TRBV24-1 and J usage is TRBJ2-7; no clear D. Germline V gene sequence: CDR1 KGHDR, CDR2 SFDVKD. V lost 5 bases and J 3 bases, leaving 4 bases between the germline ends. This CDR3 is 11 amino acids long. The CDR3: CATSVGYEQYF. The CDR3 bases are TGTGCCACCAGTGTGGGCTACGAGCAGTACTTC.

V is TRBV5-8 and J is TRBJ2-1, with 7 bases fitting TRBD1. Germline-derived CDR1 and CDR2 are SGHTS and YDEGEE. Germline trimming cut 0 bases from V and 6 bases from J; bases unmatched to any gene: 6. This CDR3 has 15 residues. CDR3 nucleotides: TGTGCCAGCAGCTTGGACAGGGGTACCTTCAATGAGCAGTTCTTC. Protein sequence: CASSLDRGTFNEQFF.

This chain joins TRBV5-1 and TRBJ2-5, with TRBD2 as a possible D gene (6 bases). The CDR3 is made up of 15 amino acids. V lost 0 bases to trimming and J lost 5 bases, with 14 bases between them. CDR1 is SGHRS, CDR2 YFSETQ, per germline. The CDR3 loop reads CASSLARGREETQYF. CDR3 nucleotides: TGCGCCAGCAGCTTGGCCCGAGGCCGGGAGGAGACCCAGTACTTC.

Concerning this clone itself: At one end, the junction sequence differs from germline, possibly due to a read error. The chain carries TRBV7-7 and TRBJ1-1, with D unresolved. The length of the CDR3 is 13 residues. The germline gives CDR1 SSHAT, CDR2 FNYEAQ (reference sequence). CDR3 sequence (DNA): TGTGCTAGCAGCTCGTCACGCGGGACTGAAGCTTTCTTT. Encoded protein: CASSSSRGTEAFF. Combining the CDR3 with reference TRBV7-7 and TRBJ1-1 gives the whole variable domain GAGVSQSPRYKVTKRGQDVTLRCDPISSHATLYWYQQALGQGPEFLTYFNYEAQPDKSGLPSDRFSAERPEGSISTLTIQRTEQRDSAMYRCASSSSRGTEAFFGQGTRLTVV.

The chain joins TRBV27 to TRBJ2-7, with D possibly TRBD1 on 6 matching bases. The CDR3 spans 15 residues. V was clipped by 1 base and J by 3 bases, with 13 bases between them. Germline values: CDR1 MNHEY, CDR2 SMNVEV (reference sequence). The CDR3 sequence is CASSLFRTAGYEQYF. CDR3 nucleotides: TGTGCCAGCAGTTTATTTCGGACAGCCGGCTACGAGCAGTACTTC.

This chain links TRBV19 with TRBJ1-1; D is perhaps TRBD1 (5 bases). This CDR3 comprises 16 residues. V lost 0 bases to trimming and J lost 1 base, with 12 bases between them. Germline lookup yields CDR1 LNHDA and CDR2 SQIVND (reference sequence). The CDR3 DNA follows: TGTGCCAGTAGTATAGATCTCGGGACGGAGAACACTGAAGCTTTCTTT. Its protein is CASSIDLGTENTEAFF.

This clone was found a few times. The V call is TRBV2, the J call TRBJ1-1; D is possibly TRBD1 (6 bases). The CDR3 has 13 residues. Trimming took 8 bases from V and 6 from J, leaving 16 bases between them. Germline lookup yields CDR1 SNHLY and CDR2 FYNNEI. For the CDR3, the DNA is TGTGCCAGCGGCGGACAGAGGAGCTCTGAAGCTTTCTTT. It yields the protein CASGGQRSSEAFF.

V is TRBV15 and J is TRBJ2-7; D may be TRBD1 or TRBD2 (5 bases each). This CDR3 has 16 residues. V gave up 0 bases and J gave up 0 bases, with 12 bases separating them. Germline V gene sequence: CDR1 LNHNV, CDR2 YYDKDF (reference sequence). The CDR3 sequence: CATSRDLGERSYEQYF. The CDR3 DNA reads TGTGCCACCAGCAGAGATTTGGGGGAGCGCTCCTACGAGCAGTACTTC.

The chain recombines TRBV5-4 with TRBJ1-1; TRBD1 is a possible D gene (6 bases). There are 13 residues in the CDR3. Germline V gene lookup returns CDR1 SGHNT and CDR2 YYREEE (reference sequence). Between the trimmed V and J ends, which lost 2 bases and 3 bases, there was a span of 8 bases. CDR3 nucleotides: TGTGCCAGCAGCTTACAGGGAGACACTGAAGCTTTCTTT. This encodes CASSLQGDTEAFF. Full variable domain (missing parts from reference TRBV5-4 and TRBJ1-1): ETGVTQSPTHLIKTRGQQVTLRCSSQSGHNTVSWYQQALGQGPQFIFQYYREEENGRGNFPPRFSGLQFPNYSSELNVNALELDDSALYLCASSLQGDTEAFFGQGTRLTVV.

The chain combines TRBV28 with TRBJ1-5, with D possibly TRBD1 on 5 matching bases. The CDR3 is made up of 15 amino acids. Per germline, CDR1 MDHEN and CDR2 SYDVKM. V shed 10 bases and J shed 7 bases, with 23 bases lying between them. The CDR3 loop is CATLGRPAFRQPQHF. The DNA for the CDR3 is TGTGCCACCTTGGGACGCCCGGCCTTCAGGCAGCCCCAGCATTTT.

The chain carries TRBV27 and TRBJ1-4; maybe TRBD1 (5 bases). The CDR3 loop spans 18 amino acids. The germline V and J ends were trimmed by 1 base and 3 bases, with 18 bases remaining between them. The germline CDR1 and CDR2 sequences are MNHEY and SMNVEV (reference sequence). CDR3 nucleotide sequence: TGTGCCAGCAGTTTATTCGGACCCGGGACGCTCGCTAATGAAAAACTGTTTTTT. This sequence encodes CASSLFGPGTLANEKLFF.

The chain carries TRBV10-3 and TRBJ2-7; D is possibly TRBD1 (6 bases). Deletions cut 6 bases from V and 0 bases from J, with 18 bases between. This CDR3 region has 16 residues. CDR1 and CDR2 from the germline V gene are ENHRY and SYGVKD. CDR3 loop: CAISTMGQRSSYEQYF. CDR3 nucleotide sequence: TGTGCCATCAGCACTATGGGACAAAGAAGCTCCTACGAGCAGTACTTC.

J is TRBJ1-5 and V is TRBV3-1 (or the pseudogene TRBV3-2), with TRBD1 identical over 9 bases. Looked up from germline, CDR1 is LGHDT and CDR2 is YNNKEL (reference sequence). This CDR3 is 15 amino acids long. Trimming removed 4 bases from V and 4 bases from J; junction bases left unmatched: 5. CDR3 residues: CASSLTGGRNQPQHF. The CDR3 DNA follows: TGTGCCAGCAGCCTTACAGGGGGCCGTAATCAGCCCCAGCATTTT.

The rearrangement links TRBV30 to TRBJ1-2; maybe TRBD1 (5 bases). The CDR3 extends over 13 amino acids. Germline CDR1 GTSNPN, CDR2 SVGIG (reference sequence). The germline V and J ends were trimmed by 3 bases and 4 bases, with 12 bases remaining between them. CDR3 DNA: TGTGCCTGGAGCCCGGGGACCTCCTATGGCTACACCTTC. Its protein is CAWSPGTSYGYTF. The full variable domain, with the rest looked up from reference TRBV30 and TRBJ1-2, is SQTIHQWPATLVQPVGSPLSLECTVEGTSNPNLYWYRQAAGRGLQLLFYSVGIGQISSEVPQNLSASRPQDRQFILSSKKLLLSDSGFYLCAWSPGTSYGYTFGSGTRLTVV.

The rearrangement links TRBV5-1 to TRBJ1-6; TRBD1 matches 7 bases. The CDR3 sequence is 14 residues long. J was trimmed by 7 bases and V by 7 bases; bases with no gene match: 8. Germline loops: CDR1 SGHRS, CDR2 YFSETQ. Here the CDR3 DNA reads TGCGCCAGCGGACCGGGACAGAGAAATTCACCCCTCCACTTT. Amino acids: CASGPGQRNSPLHF.

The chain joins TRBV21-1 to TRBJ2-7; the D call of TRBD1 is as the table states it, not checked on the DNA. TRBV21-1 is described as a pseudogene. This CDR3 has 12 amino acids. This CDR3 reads CASSSSGQIVIF. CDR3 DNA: TGTGCCAGCTCTTCTTCGGGACAGATAGTGATCTTC.

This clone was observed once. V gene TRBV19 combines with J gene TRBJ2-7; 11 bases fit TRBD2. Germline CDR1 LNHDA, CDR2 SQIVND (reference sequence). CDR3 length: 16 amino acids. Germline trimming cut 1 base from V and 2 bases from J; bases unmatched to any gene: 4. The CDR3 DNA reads TGTGCCAGTAGTATAGGGGGACTAGCGGCCACCTACGAGCAGTACTTC. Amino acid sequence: CASSIGGLAATYEQYF.